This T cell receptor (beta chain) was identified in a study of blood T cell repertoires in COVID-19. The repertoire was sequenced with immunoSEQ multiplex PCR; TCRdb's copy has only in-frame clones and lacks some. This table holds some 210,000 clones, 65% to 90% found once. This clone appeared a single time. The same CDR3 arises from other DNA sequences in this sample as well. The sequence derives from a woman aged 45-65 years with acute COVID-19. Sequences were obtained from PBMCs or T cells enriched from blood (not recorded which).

CDR3 in DNA: TGTGCCAGCTCACCAACGGACAGCTCCTACGAGCAGTACTTC. Protein sequence: CASSPTDSSYEQYF. The chain joins TRBV18 to TRBJ2-7; tentatively, D is TRBD1 (6 bases). This CDR3 spans 14 amino acids. Trimming removed 2 bases at V and 0 bases at J, with 8 bases between. In germline, CDR1 is KGHSH, CDR2 LQKENI.